This T cell receptor beta chain was documented in a study of blood T cell repertoires in COVID-19. About the research overall: Sites in the United States, Italy and Spain provided acute and convalescent COVID-19 samples. T cells, B-cell-depleted T cells, or PBMCs provided the cDNA or gDNA that served as material.

The CDR3 has 13 residues. Trimming cost V 0 bases and J 4 bases, with 9 bases left between them. Germline CDR1 is GTSNPN and CDR2 is SVGIG (reference sequence). About this clone: Other DNA variants within this sample encode the same CDR3.

TCRdb's table, derived via immunoSEQ multiplex PCR, lists solely in-frame clones and lacks some. This repertoire shows over 600,000 clones, around 90% found once; its top ten account for about 0.26%. Sequences were obtained from peripheral blood. This sequence was found in a woman under 30 with acute or convalescent COVID-19. The V and J genes are TRBV30 and TRBJ1-1; D is unresolved. The CDR3 sequence is CAWSVRGGTEAFF. In DNA, the CDR3 is TGTGCCTGGAGTGTACGGGGTGGCACTGAAGCTTTCTTT.